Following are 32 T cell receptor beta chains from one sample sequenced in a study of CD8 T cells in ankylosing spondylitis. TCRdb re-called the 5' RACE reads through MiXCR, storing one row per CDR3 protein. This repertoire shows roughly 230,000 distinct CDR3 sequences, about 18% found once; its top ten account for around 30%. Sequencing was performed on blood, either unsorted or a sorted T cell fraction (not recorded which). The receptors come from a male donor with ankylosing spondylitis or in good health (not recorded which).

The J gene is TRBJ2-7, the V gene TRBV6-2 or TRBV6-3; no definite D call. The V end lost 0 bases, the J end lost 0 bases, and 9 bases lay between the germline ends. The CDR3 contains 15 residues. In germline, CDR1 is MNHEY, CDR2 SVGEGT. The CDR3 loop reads CASSYSTGASYEQYF. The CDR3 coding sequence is TGTGCCAGCAGTTACTCGACCGGAGCCTCCTACGAGCAGTACTTC.

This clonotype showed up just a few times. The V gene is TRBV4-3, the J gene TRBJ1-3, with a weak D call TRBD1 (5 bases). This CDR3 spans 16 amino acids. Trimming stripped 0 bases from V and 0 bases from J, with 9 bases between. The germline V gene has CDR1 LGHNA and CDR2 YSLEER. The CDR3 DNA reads TGCGCCAGCAGCCAAGATTCAGGGAACTCTGGAAACACCATATATTTT. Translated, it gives CASSQDSGNSGNTIYF.

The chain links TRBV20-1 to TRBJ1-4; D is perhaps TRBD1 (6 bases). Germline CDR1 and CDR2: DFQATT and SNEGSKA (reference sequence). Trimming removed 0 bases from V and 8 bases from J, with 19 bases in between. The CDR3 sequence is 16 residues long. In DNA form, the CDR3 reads TGCAGTGCTAGAGATCTTTGGGGGCCCCGCAGGGAAAAACTGTTTTTT. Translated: CSARDLWGPRREKLFF.

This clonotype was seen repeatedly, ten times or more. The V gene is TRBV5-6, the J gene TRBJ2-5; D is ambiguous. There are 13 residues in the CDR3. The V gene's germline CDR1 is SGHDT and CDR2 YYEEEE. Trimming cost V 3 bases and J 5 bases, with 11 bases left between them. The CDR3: CASSSAGRETQYF. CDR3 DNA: TGTGCCAGCAGCTCGGCAGGCCGGGAGACCCAGTACTTC.

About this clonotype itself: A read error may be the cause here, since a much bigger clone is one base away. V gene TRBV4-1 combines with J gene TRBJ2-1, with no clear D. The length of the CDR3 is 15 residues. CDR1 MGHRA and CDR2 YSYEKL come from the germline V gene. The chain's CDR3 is CASSLEELVANERFF. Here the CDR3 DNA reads TGCGCCAGCAGCCTAGAAGAGCTAGTCGCGAATGAGCGGTTCTTC.

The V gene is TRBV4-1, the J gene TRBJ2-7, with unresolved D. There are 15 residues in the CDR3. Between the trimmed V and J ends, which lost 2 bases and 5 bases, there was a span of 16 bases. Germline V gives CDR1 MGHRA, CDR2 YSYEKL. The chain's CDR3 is CASSQSVWNGDEQYF. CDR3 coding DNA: TGCGCCAGCAGCCAAAGCGTTTGGAATGGGGACGAGCAGTACTTC.

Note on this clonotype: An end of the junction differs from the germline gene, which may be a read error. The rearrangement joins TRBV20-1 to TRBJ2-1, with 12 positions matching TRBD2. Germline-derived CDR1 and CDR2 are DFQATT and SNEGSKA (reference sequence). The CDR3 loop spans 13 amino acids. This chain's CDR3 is CSARGLAGVPEFF. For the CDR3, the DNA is TGCAGTGCTAGAGGACTAGCGGGAGTGCCAGAATTTTTC.

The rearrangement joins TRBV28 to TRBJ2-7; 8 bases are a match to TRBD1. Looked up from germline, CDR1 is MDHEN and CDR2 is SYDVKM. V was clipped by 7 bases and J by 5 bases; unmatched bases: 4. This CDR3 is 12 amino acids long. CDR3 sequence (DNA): TGTGCCAGCACGACAGGGGTCAACGAGCAGTACTTC. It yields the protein CASTTGVNEQYF.

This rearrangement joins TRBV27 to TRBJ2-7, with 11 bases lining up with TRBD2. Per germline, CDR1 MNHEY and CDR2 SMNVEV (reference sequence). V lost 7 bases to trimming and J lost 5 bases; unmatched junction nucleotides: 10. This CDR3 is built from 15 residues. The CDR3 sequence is CASTLTSGSDNEQYF. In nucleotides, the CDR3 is TGTGCCAGCACCCTCACTAGCGGGAGTGACAACGAGCAGTACTTC.

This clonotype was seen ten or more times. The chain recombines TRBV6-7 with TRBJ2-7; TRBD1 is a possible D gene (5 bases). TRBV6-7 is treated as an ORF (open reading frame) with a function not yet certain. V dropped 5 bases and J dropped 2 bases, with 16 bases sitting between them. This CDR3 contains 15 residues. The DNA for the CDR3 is TGTGCCAGCAGTCTTTATTTGACAGAGACCTACGAGCAGTACTTC. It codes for CASSLYLTETYEQYF.

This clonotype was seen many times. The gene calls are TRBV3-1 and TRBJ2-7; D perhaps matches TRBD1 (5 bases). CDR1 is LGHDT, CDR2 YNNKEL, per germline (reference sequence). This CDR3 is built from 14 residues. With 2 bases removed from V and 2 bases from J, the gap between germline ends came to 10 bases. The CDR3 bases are TGTGCCAGCAGCCAAACAGGAATTACCTACGAGCAGTACTTC. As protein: CASSQTGITYEQYF.

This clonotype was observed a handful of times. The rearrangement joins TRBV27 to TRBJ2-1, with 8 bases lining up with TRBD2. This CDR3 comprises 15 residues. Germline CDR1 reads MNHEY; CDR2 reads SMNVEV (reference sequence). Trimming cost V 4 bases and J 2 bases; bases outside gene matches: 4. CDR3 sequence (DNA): TGTGCCAGCAGTTCCGGGACTAGTCCCTACAATGAGCAGTTCTTC. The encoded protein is CASSSGTSPYNEQFF.

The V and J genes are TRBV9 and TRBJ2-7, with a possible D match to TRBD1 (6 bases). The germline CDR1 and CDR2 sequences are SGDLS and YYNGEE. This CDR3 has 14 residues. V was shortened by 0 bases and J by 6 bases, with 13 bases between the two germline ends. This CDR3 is CASSVGAGVGEQYF. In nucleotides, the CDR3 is TGTGCCAGCAGCGTAGGGGCAGGGGTCGGCGAGCAGTACTTC.

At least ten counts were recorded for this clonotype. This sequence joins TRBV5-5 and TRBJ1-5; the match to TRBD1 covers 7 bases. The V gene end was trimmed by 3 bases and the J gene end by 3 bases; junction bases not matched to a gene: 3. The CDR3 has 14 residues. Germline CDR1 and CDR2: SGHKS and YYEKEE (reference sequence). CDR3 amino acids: CASSWDSYNQPQHF. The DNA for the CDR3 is TGTGCCAGCAGCTGGGACAGTTACAATCAGCCCCAGCATTTT.

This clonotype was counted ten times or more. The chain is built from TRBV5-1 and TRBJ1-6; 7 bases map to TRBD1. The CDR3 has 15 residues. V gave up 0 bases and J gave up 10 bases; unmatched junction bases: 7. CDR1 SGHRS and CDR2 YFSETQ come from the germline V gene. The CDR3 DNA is TGCGCCAGCAGCTTGGCCTCGACAGGGCTCTCACCCCTCCACTTT. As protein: CASSLASTGLSPLHF.

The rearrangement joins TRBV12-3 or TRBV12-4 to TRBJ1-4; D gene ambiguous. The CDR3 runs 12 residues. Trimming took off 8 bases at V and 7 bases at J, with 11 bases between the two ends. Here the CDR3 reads CASGPDGEKLFF. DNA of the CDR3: TGTGCCAGCGGGCCCGATGGTGAAAAACTGTTTTTT.

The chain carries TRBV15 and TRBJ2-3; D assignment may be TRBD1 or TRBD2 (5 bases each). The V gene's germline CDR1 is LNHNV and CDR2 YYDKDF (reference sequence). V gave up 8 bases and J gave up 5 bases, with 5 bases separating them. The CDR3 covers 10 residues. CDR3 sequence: CATGGDTQYF. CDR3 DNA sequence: TGTGCCACCGGGGGAGATACGCAGTATTTT. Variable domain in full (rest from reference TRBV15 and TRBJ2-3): DAMVIQNPRYQVTQFGKPVTLSCSQTLNHNVMYWYQQKSSQAPKLLFHYYDKDFNNEADTPDNFQSRRPNTSFCFLDIRSPGLGDTAMYLCATGGDTQYFGPGTRLTVL.

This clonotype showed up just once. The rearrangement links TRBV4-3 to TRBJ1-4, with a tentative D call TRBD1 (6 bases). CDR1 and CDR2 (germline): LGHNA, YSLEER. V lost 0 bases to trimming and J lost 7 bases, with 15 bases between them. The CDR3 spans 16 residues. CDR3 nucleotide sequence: TGCGCCAGCAGCCAAGATTCGTCGGGGGCTGGTGAAAAACTGTTTTTT. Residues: CASSQDSSGAGEKLFF.

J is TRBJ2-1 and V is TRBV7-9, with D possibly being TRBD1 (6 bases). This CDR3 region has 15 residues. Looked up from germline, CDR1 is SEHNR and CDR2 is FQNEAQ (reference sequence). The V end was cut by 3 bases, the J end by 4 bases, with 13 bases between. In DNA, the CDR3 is TGTGCCAGCAGCTTTCCAGGGGCCGGTTACAATGAGCAGTTCTTC. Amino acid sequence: CASSFPGAGYNEQFF.

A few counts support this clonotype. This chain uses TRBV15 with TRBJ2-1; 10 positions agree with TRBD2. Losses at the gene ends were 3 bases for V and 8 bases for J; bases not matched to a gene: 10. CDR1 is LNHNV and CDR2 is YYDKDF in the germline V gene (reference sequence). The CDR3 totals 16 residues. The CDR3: CATSSDLRLAGDEQFF. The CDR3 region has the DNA TGTGCCACCAGCAGCGACCTAAGGCTAGCGGGGGATGAGCAGTTCTTC.

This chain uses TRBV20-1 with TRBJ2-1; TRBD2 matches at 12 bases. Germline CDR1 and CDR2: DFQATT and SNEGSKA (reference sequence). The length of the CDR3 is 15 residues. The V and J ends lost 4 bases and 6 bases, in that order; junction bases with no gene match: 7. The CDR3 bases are TGCAGTGCTATGTCTAGCGGGAGGGGGGGCAATGAGCAGTTCTTC. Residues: CSAMSSGRGGNEQFF.

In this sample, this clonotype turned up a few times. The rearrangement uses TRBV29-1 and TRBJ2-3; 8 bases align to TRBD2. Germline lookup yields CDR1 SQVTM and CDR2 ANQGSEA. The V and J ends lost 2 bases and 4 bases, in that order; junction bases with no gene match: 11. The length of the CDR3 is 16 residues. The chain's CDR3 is CSVEYGERETPDTQYF. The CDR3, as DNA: TGCAGCGTTGAATACGGAGAGCGGGAGACCCCAGATACGCAGTATTTT.

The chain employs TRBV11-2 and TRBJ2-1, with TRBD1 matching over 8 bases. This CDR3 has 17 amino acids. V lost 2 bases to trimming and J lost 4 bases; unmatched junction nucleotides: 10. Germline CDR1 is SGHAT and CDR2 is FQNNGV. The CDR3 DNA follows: TGTGCCAGCAGCTTACCGGTACTGGACAGGGCATACAATGAGCAGTTCTTC. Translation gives CASSLPVLDRAYNEQFF.

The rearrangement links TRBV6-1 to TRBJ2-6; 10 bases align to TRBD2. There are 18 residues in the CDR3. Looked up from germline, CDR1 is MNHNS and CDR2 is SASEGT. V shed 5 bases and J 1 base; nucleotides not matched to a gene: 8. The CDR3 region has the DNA TGTGCCAGCAGTCCTCTAGCGGGAGAGAAGTCTGGGGCCAACGTCCTGACTTTC. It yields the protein CASSPLAGEKSGANVLTF.

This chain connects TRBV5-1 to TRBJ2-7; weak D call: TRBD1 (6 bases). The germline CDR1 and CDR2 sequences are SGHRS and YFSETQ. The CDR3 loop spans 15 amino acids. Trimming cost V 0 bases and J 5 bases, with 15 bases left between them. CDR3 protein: CASSLEFGGLDEQYF. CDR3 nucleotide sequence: TGCGCCAGCAGCTTGGAATTTGGGGGCTTGGACGAGCAGTACTTC. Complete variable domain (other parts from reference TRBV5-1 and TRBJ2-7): KAGVTQTPRYLIKTRGQQVTLSCSPISGHRSVSWYQQTPGQGLQFLFEYFSETQRNKGNFPGRFSGRQFSNSRSEMNVSTLELGDSALYLCASSLEFGGLDEQYFGPGTRLTVT.

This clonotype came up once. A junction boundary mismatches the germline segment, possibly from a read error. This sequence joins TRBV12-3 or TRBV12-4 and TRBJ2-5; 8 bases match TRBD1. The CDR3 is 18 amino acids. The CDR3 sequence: CTSSLPMPRAGGEETQYF. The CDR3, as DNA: TGTACCAGCAGTTTACCAATGCCCCGTGCAGGGGGCGAAGAGACCCAGTACTTC.

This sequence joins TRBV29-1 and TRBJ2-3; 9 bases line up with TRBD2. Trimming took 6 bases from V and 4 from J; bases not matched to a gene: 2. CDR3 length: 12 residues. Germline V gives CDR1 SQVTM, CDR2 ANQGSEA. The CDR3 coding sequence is TGCAGCGTCCCTAGCGGGGCAGATACGCAGTATTTT. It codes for CSVPSGADTQYF.

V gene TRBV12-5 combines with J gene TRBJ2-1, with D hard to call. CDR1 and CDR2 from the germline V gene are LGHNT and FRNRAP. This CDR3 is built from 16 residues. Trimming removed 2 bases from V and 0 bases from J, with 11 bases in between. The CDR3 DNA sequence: TGTGCTAGTGGTTTGTGGGTGGGAAGCTCCTACAATGAGCAGTTCTTC. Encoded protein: CASGLWVGSSYNEQFF.

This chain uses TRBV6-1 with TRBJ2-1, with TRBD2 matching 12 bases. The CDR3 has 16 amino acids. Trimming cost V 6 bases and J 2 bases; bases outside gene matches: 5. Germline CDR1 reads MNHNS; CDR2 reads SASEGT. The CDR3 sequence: CASRQWTSGTYNEQFF. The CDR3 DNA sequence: TGTGCCAGCAGGCAATGGACTAGCGGGACCTACAATGAGCAGTTCTTC.

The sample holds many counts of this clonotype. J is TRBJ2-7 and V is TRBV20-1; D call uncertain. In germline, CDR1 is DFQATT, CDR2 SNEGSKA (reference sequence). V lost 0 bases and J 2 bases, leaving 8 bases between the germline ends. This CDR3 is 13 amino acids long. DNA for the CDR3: TGCAGTGCTAGAGACGGTCAAACCTACGAGCAGTACTTC. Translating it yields CSARDGQTYEQYF.

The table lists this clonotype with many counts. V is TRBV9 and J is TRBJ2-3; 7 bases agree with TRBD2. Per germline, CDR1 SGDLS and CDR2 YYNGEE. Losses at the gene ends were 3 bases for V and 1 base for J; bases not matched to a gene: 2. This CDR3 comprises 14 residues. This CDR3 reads CASSASGGTDTQYF. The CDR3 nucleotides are TGTGCCAGCAGCGCTAGCGGAGGCACAGATACGCAGTATTTT.

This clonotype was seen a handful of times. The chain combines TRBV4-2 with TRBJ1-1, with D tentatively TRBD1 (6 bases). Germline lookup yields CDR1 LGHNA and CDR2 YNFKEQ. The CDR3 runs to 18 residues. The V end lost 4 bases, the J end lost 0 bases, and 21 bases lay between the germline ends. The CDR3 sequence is CASSLPQGRSWMNTEAFF. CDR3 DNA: TGTGCCAGCAGCCTTCCCCAGGGGAGAAGTTGGATGAACACTGAAGCTTTCTTT.